The 9 T cell receptor beta chains below all came from one sample that was sequenced in a study of cytomegalovirus exposure and HLA in healthy donors. PCR amplification relied on 60 Vbeta primers (plus 13 Jbeta primers). Method: immunoSEQ multiplex PCR; TCRdb's copy keeps in-frame clones and lacks some. The sample holds approximately 140,000 clones, roughly 77% seen once. Specimen: PBMCs. The receptor source for this set is a human donor in good health.

This clone was counted only a few times. V and J are TRBV6-1 and TRBJ1-1, with D perhaps TRBD1 (6 bases). This CDR3 is built from 16 residues. CDR1 is MNHNS, CDR2 SASEGT, per germline. V was trimmed by 4 bases and J by 1 base, leaving 16 bases between them. For the CDR3, the DNA is TGTGCCAGCAGTGCGGCACAGGGCCTTTCGAACACTGAAGCTTTCTTT. This sequence encodes CASSAAQGLSNTEAFF.

This clone showed up just once. The J gene is TRBJ2-7, the V gene TRBV6-1; D ambiguous. CDR1 MNHNS and CDR2 SASEGT come from the germline V gene. Trimming pared 4 bases from V and 3 bases from J, leaving 13 bases between. The CDR3 runs 14 residues. DNA for the CDR3: TGTGCCAGCAGTGCGGATTCTGCGGTCTACGAGCAGTACTTC. It encodes CASSADSAVYEQYF.

This clone turned up a few times. This chain connects TRBV2 to TRBJ1-5, with TRBD1 identical over 9 bases. Trimming removed 5 bases from V and 7 bases from J; junction bases left unmatched: 9. Looked up from germline, CDR1 is SNHLY and CDR2 is FYNNEI. The CDR3 totals 15 residues. DNA of the CDR3: TGTGCCAGCAGTACCACCGGGACAGGGCGGCAGCCCCAGCATTTT. Its protein product is CASSTTGTGRQPQHF.

J is TRBJ1-6 and V is TRBV5-1, with D unclear. The germline CDR1 and CDR2 sequences are SGHRS and YFSETQ. Trimming shortened V by 5 bases and J by 8 bases, and 5 bases separated the two germline ends. The CDR3 loop spans 11 amino acids. The CDR3 DNA is TGCGCCAGCAGAGAGGATTCACCCCTCCACTTT. Translating it yields CASREDSPLHF.

The J gene is TRBJ1-5, the V gene TRBV19; 11 bases are a match to TRBD1. The V segment lost 4 bases and the J segment 0 bases; nucleotides outside the gene matches: 11. CDR1 is LNHDA, CDR2 SQIVND, per germline (reference sequence). This CDR3 contains 19 residues. The CDR3 DNA is TGTGCCAGTAGTACGTCACCGGGACAGGGGGAATATAGCAATCAGCCCCAGCATTTT. Translating gives CASSTSPGQGEYSNQPQHF.

The rearrangement joins TRBV6-5 to TRBJ2-2; D possibly corresponds to TRBD2 (6 bases). This CDR3 spans 15 amino acids. Looked up from germline, CDR1 is MNHEY and CDR2 is SVGAGI. Deletions cut 2 bases from V and 4 bases from J, with 11 bases between. CDR3 amino acids: CASSYGGVGTGELFF. The CDR3 DNA reads TGTGCCAGCAGTTACGGAGGGGTGGGCACCGGGGAGCTGTTTTTT.

This rearrangement joins TRBV7-2 to TRBJ2-1, with 8 positions matching TRBD2. CDR1 is SGHTA, CDR2 FQGNSA, per germline. Losses at the gene ends were 2 bases for V and 7 bases for J; bases not matched to a gene: 10. The CDR3 is 16 amino acids. CDR3: CASSLSAGADGNEQFF. The CDR3 DNA is TGTGCCAGCAGCTTATCAGCGGGGGCGGATGGGAATGAGCAGTTCTTC.

The table lists this clone with a few counts. The rearrangement links TRBV6-1 to TRBJ2-7, with 8 bases identical to TRBD2. The CDR3 spans 16 residues. Per the germline V gene, CDR1 is MNHNS and CDR2 is SASEGT. The V and J ends lost 1 base and 3 bases, in that order; junction bases with no gene match: 8. The CDR3 DNA is TGTGCCAGCAGTGAAGTTCTCGGGAGGGCCGTCTACGAGCAGTACTTC. This translates into CASSEVLGRAVYEQYF.

This sequence joins TRBV28 and TRBJ1-1; tentative D call: TRBD1 (5 bases). Per germline, CDR1 MDHEN and CDR2 SYDVKM. V was shortened by 7 bases and J by 7 bases, with 13 bases between the two germline ends. The CDR3 has 12 residues. CDR3 sequence (DNA): TGTGCCAGCAAGTTGGTGCAGGGTGAAGCTTTCTTT. Amino acids: CASKLVQGEAFF.